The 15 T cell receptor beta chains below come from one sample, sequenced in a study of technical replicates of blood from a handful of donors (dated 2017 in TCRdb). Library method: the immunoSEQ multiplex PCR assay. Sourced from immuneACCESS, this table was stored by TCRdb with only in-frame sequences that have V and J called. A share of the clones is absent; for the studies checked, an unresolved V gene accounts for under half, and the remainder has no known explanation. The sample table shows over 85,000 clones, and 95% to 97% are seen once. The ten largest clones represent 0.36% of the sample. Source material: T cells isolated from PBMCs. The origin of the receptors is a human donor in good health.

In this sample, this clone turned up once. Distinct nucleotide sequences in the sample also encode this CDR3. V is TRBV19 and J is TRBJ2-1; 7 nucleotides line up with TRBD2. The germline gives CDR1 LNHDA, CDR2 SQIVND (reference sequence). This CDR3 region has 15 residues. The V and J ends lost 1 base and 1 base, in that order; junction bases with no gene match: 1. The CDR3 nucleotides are TGTGCCAGTAGTATAGCTAGCGGATCCTACAATGAGCAGTTCTTC. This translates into CASSIASGSYNEQFF.

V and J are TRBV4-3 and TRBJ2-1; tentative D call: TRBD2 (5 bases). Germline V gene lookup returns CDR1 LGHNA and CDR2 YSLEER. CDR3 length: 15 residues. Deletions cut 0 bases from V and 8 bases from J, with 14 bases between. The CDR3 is CASSQDLPSGDEQFF. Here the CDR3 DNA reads TGCGCCAGCAGCCAAGATCTCCCGTCCGGGGATGAGCAGTTCTTC.

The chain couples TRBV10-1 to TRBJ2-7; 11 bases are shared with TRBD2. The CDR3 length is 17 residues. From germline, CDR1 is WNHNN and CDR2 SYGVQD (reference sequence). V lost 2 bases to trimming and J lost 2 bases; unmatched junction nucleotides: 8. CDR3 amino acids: CASSERRLAGSTYEQYF. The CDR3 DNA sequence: TGCGCCAGCAGTGAGCGCCGACTAGCGGGGTCTACCTACGAGCAGTACTTC.

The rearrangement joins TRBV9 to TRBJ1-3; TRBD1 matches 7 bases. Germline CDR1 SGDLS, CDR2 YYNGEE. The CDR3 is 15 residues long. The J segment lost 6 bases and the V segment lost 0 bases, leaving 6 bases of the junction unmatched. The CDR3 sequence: CASSVAGQAENTIYF. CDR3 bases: TGTGCCAGCAGCGTAGCTGGACAGGCGGAAAACACCATATATTTT.

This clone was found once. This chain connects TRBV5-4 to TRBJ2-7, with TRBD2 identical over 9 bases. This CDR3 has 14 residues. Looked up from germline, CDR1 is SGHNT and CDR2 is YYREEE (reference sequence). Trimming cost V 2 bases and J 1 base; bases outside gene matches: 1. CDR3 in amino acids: CASSFLAGSYEQYF. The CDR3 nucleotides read TGTGCCAGCAGCTTCCTAGCGGGATCCTACGAGCAGTACTTC.

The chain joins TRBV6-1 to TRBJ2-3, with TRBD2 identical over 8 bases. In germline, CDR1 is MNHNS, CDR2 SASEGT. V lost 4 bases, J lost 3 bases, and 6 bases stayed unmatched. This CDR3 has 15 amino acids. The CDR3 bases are TGTGCCAGCAGTGTAATAGCGGGAAGGACAGATACGCAGTATTTT. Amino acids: CASSVIAGRTDTQYF.

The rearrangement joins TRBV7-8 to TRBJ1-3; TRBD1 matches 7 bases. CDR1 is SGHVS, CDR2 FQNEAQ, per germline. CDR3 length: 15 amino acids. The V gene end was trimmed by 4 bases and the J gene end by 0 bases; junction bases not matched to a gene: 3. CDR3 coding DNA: TGTGCCAGCAGCTGGGGACAGCTCTCTGGAAACACCATATATTTT. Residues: CASSWGQLSGNTIYF.

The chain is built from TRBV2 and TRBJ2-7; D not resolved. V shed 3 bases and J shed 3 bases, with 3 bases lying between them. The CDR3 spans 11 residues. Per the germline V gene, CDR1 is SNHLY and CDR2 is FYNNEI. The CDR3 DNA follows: TGTGCCAGCAGTGACTTCTACGAGCAGTACTTC. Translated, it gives CASSDFYEQYF.

The CDR3: CAIVGQPNQPQHF. In DNA form, the CDR3 reads TGTGCCATCGTGGGACAGCCGAATCAGCCCCAGCATTTT. The J gene is TRBJ1-5, the V gene TRBV10-3, with TRBD1 matching 7 bases. CDR3 length equals 13 residues. With 8 bases clipped from V and 4 bases from J, the junction kept 5 bases outside the gene matches. Germline V lookup: CDR1 ENHRY, CDR2 SYGVKD.

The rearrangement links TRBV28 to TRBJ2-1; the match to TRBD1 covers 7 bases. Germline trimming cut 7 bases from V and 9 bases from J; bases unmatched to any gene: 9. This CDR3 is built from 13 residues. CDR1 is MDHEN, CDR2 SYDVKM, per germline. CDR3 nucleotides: TGTGCCAGCAATCTATACTCAGGGGGTGAGCAGTTCTTC. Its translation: CASNLYSGGEQFF.

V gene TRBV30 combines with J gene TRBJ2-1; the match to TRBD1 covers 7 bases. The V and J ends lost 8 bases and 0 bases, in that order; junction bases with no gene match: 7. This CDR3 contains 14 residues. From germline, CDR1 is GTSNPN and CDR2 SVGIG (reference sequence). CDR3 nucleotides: TGTGCCGGGCGTCGGGACAGCTCCTACAATGAGCAGTTCTTC. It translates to CAGRRDSSYNEQFF.

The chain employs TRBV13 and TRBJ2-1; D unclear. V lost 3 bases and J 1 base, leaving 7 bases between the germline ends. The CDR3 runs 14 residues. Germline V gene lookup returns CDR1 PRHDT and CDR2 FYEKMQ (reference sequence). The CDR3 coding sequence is TGTGCCAGCAGCTTCCGAGTGTCCTACAATGAGCAGTTCTTC. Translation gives CASSFRVSYNEQFF.

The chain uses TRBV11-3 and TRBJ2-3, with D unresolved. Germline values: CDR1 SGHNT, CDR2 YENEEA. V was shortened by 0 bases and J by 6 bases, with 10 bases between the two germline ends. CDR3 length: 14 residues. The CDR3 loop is CASSLEPSRDTQYF. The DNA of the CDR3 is TGTGCCAGCAGCTTAGAACCTTCCCGGGATACGCAGTATTTT. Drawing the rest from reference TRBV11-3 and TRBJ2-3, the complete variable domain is EAGVVQSPRYKIIEKKQPVAFWCNPISGHNTLYWYLQNLGQGPELLIRYENEEAVDDSQLPKDRFSAERLKGVDSTLKIQPAELGDSAVYLCASSLEPSRDTQYFGPGTRLTVL.

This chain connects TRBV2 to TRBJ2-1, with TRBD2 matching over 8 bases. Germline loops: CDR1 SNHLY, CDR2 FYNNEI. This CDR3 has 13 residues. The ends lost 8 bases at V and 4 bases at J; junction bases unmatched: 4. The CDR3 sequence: CASGGLGYNEQFF. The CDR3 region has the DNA TGTGCCAGCGGGGGACTAGGATACAATGAGCAGTTCTTC.

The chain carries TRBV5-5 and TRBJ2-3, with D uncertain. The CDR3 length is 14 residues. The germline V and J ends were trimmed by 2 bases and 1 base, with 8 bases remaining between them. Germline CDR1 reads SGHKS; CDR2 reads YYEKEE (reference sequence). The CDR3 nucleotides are TGTGCCAGCAGCTTTTTAAGCGGCACAGATACGCAGTATTTT. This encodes CASSFLSGTDTQYF. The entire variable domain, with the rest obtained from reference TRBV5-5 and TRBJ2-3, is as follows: DAGVTQSPTHLIKTRGQQVTLRCSPISGHKSVSWYQQVLGQGPQFIFQYYEKEERGRGNFPDRFSARQFPNYSSELNVNALLLGDSALYLCASSFLSGTDTQYFGPGTRLTVL.